This TCR beta chain was profiled in a study of PD-L1 blockade in urothelial cancer. Stated time point: pretreatment peripheral blood. Sequencing was performed with immunoSEQ multiplex PCR; in TCRdb, only in-frame clones are kept and a portion is missing. The top ten hold more than 5% of the sample, which has under 80,000 clones, roughly 79% seen once. Germline lookup yields CDR1 SNHLY and CDR2 FYNNEI. V lost 3 bases, J lost 2 bases, and 6 bases stayed unmatched. CDR3 length: 15 residues. The sequenced sample was PBMCs, obtained around atezolizumab (anti-PD-L1) treatment. This chain joins TRBV2 and TRBJ2-5, with 7 bases that match TRBD2. The receptor's source is a man in his sixties or seventies with urothelial cancer. The CDR3 is CASSDRLADQETQYF. The CDR3 nucleotides read TGTGCCAGCAGTGACAGGCTAGCGGATCAAGAGACCCAGTACTTC. Full variable domain (missing parts from reference TRBV2 and TRBJ2-5): EPEVTQTPSHQVTQMGQEVILRCVPISNHLYFYWYRQILGQKVEFLVSFYNNEISEKSEIFDDQFSVERPDGSNFTLKIRSTKLEDSAMYFCASSDRLADQETQYFGPGTRLLVL.